The sample holds a few counts of the clone carrying this T cell receptor beta chain. The antigen is not known. The data derive from a study of T cells in Graves' hyperthyroidism and ophthalmopathy. The investigators amplified TCR beta CDR3 regions from RNA transcripts. The TCR CDR3 was amplified in a first-round RT-PCR using the HTBI primer set. MiXCR, applied by TCRdb to the multiplex PCR reads, yields one record per CDR3 protein. The sample includes some 350,000 distinct CDR3 sequences, roughly 13% of them seen just once. The PBMCs were taken from more than 8 ml of fresh peripheral blood. Study findings and constraints: Ophthalmopathy onset followed model prediction by a median around 6.9 months.

The length of the CDR3 is 17 residues. V lost 2 bases and J lost 1, with 16 bases in between. The germline V gene has CDR1 SGHRS and CDR2 YFSETQ. The receptor's source is a woman in her forties with Graves' ophthalmopathy. The sequenced material came from blood. The chain links TRBV5-1 to TRBJ2-1, with a tentative D call TRBD1 (5 bases). The CDR3 bases are TGCGCCAGCAGCTTCAGGGTCGTGCTGGGTTCCTACAATGAGCAGTTCTTC. As protein: CASSFRVVLGSYNEQFF. Full variable domain (outside the CDR3, taken from reference TRBV5-1 and TRBJ2-1): KAGVTQTPRYLIKTRGQQVTLSCSPISGHRSVSWYQQTPGQGLQFLFEYFSETQRNKGNFPGRFSGRQFSNSRSEMNVSTLELGDSALYLCASSFRVVLGSYNEQFFGPGTRLTVL.